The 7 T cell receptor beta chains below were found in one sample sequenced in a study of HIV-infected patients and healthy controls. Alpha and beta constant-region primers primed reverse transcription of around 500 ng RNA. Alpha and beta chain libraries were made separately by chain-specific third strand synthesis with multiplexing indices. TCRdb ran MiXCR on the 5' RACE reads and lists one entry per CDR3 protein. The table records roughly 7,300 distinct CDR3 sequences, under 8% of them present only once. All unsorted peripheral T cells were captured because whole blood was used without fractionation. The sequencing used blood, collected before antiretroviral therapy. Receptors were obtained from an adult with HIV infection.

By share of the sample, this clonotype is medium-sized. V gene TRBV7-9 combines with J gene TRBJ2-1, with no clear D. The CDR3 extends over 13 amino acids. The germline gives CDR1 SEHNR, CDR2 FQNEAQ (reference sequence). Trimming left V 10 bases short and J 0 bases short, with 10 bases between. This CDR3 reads CATGVSSYNEQFF. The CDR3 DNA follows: TGTGCCACGGGTGTGAGCTCCTACAATGAGCAGTTCTTC.

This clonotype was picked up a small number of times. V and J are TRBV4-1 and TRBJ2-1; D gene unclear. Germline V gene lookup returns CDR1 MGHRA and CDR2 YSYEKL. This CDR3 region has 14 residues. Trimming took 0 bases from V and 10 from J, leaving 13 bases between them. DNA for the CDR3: TGCGCCAGCAGCCAAGATAGGGCGAGTGGCGAGCAGTTCTTC. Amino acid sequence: CASSQDRASGEQFF.

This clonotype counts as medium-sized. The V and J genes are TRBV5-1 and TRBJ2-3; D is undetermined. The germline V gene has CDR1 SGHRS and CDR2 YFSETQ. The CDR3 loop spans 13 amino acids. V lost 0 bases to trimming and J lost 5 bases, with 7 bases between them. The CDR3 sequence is CASSLAPGDTQYF. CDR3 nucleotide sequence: TGCGCCAGCAGCTTGGCCCCAGGAGATACGCAGTATTTT. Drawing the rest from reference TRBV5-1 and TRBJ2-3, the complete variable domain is KAGVTQTPRYLIKTRGQQVTLSCSPISGHRSVSWYQQTPGQGLQFLFEYFSETQRNKGNFPGRFSGRQFSNSRSEMNVSTLELGDSALYLCASSLAPGDTQYFGPGTRLTVL.

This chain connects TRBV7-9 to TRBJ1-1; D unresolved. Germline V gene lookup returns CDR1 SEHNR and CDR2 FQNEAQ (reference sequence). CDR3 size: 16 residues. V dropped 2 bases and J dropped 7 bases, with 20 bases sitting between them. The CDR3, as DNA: TGTGCCAGCAGCTTATCCGTCGGCGTTGTAAGGGATGAAGCTTTCTTT. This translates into CASSLSVGVVRDEAFF. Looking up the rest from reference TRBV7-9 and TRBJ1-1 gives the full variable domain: DTGVSQNPRHKITKRGQNVTFRCDPISEHNRLYWYRQTLGQGPEFLTYFQNEAQLEKSRLLSDRFSAERPKGSFSTLEIQRTEQGDSAMYLCASSLSVGVVRDEAFFGQGTRLTVV.

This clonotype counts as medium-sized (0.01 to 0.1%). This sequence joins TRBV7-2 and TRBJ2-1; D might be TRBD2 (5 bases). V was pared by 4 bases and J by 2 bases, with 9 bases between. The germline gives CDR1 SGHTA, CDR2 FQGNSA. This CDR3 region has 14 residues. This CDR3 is CASSSSGAYNEQFF. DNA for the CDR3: TGTGCCAGCAGCTCGAGCGGTGCCTACAATGAGCAGTTCTTC.

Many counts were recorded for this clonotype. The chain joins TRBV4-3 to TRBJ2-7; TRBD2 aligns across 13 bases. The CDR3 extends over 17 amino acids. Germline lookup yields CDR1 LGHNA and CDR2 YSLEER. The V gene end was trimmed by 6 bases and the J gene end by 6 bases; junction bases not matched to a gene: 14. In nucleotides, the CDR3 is TGCGCCAGCAGACTACTAGCGGGAGGGCCATCTTTGGGCGAGCAGTACTTC. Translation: CASRLLAGGPSLGEQYF.

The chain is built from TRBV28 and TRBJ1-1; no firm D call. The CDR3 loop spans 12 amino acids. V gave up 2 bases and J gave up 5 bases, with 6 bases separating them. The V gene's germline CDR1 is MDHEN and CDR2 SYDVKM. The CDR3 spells CASSLRVTEAFF. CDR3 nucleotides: TGTGCCAGCAGTTTACGGGTAACTGAAGCTTTCTTT.